The 28 T cell receptor beta chains in this list originate from one sample, sequenced in a study of regulatory T cells in long-lasting Graves disease. Time point here: newly diagnosed GD, antithyroid drugs for less than 3 months. The TCR library was made from RNA that had been extracted from PBMCs in TRIzol. CDR3-region Arm-PCR and iRepertoire HTBI primers produced the TCR beta libraries. MiXCR, run by TCRdb on the multiplex PCR reads, gives a single entry per CDR3 protein. The sample has roughly 500,000 distinct CDR3 sequences, approximately 12% seen once. This sample also appeared in a second study, on T cells in Graves' hyperthyroidism and ophthalmopathy.

The sample in question was peripheral blood mononuclear cells (PBMCs), obtained at new diagnosis, from a patient treated with antithyroid drugs. These receptors all stem from a man aged 25 to 40 with Graves disease.

This clonotype has at least ten counts. This rearrangement joins TRBV3-1 to TRBJ2-3; D unclear. In germline, CDR1 is LGHDT, CDR2 YNNKEL (reference sequence). This CDR3 has 14 residues. Trimming left V 1 base short and J 6 bases short, with 11 bases between. The CDR3 region has the DNA TGTGCCAGCAGCCAAGTTTCCAGACCTGATACGCAGTATTTT. It specifies CASSQVSRPDTQYF.

This clonotype was seen a handful of times. This sequence joins TRBV5-1 and TRBJ1-4; unclear D gene. The CDR3 length is 14 residues. The V gene's germline CDR1 is SGHRS and CDR2 YFSETQ. Trimming took off 4 bases at V and 2 bases at J, with 9 bases between the two ends. CDR3 in amino acids: CASSSDGTNEKLFF. CDR3 in DNA: TGCGCCAGCAGCAGCGACGGGACTAATGAAAAACTGTTTTTT.

The rearrangement joins TRBV20-1 to TRBJ2-1; TRBD2 aligns across 8 bases. Unmatched junction bases numbered 5, after V lost 1 base and J lost 6 bases. CDR1 is DFQATT and CDR2 is SNEGSKA in the germline V gene (reference sequence). The CDR3 runs 14 residues. The CDR3 DNA reads as TGCAGTGCTAGAGCGGGAGGGCCGGTCAATGAGCAGTTCTTC. Translating gives CSARAGGPVNEQFF.

In regard to this clonotype: The junction and the germline gene differ at one end; a read error may be behind it. The rearrangement links TRBV2 to TRBJ2-7, with D unclear. CDR1 is SNHLY, CDR2 FYNNEI, per germline. The CDR3 runs 17 residues. This CDR3 reads CARGVDAAATSSYERYF. The DNA of the CDR3 is TGTGCCAGAGGAGTCGACGCGGCGGCTACGAGCTCCTACGAGCGGTACTTC.

This clonotype was counted ten times or more. The chain uses TRBV28 and TRBJ1-2; perhaps TRBD1 as D (5 bases). Trimming cost V 8 bases and J 6 bases, with 16 bases left between them. Germline V gene lookup returns CDR1 MDHEN and CDR2 SYDVKM. This CDR3 has 13 amino acids. Here the CDR3 DNA reads TGTGCCAGCCTATCCGGGGGGAGGGATGGCTACACCTTC. This translates into CASLSGGRDGYTF.

This clonotype has ten or more counts. CDR3 nucleotides: TGTGCCAGCAGCCGTCCGAGCGGCCACAATGAGCAGTTCTTC. Protein: CASSRPSGHNEQFF. This chain uses TRBV3-1 with TRBJ2-1; TRBD2 is a possible D gene (5 bases). Looked up from germline, CDR1 is LGHDT and CDR2 is YNNKEL (reference sequence). This CDR3 is 14 amino acids long. Trimming pared 4 bases from V and 5 bases from J, leaving 12 bases between.

This clonotype was seen at least ten times. The chain is built from TRBV6-2 or TRBV6-3 and TRBJ2-7; the match to TRBD2 covers 8 bases. V dropped 5 bases and J dropped 1; count of bases not matched to a gene: 4. The V gene's germline CDR1 is MNHEY and CDR2 SVGEGT. This CDR3 region has 14 residues. The CDR3 coding sequence is TGTGCCAGCAGTAAGCGGGAGCGGTCCTACGAGCAGTACTTC. Its translation is CASSKRERSYEQYF.

About this clonotype: A much larger clonotype is one base distant, so this may be a read error. The V and J genes are TRBV27 and TRBJ2-1; D is perhaps TRBD1 or TRBD2 (5 bases each). Germline loops: CDR1 MNHEY, CDR2 SMNVEV (reference sequence). The CDR3 covers 15 residues. CDR3 sequence: CASSLGTGRFNEQSF. The CDR3 DNA sequence: TGTGCCAGCAGTTTGGGGACGGGAAGATTCAATGAGCAGTCCTTC.

This clonotype was counted many times. V is TRBV2 and J is TRBJ2-1; 7 nucleotides agree with TRBD1. J gave up 1 base and V 2 bases, and 14 bases lay outside the gene matches. Germline-derived CDR1 and CDR2 are SNHLY and FYNNEI. This CDR3 comprises 19 residues. This CDR3 is CASSEPREGQGVSYNEQFF. The CDR3 bases are TGTGCCAGCAGTGAACCCCGAGAGGGGCAGGGGGTATCCTACAATGAGCAGTTCTTC.

This clonotype came up many times. V gene TRBV14 combines with J gene TRBJ2-7, with D perhaps TRBD2 (6 bases). Germline assignment: CDR1 SGHDN and CDR2 FVKESK. Trimming stripped 0 bases from V and 3 bases from J, with 12 bases between. This CDR3 contains 15 residues. The CDR3 nucleotides are TGTGCCAGCAGCCAAGATTCGGCGGGACTCTACGAGCAGTACTTC. This translates into CASSQDSAGLYEQYF.

This chain links TRBV19 with TRBJ2-2; 7 bases align to TRBD2. Germline V gene lookup returns CDR1 LNHDA and CDR2 SQIVND (reference sequence). The CDR3 has 16 amino acids. J gave up 4 bases and V 1 base, and 6 bases lay outside the gene matches. The CDR3 nucleotides are TGTGCCAGTAGTATAGGCGGGGGAGCGGGCACCGGGGAGCTGTTTTTT. It specifies CASSIGGGAGTGELFF.

This clonotype was observed many times. V and J are TRBV28 and TRBJ2-7, with D possibly TRBD1 on 5 matching bases. The CDR3 is 15 amino acids. Looked up from germline, CDR1 is MDHEN and CDR2 is SYDVKM. The ends were cut back, 6 bases at V and 2 bases at J, with 17 bases in the middle. CDR3 region: CASRETGLSAYEQYF. CDR3 DNA sequence: TGTGCCAGCAGGGAAACAGGTCTATCAGCCTACGAGCAGTACTTC.

This clonotype was found a few times. J is TRBJ2-1 and V is TRBV6-9, with a possible D match to TRBD1 (7 bases). Trimming cost V 2 bases and J 10 bases, with 24 bases left between them. The CDR3 consists of 17 residues. Per germline, CDR1 MNHGY and CDR2 SVAAGI. The CDR3 spells CASSYPLTEGTANEQFF. CDR3 nucleotides: TGTGCCAGCAGTTATCCCTTGACGGAGGGGACAGCTAACGAGCAGTTCTTC.

In its sample, this clonotype was seen many times. This chain connects TRBV7-7 to TRBJ2-7; 7 positions agree with TRBD2. Germline CDR1 and CDR2: SSHAT and FNYEAQ (reference sequence). J lost 6 bases, V lost 2 bases, and 7 bases had no gene match. The CDR3 totals 14 residues. The CDR3 nucleotides read TGTGCCAGCAGCTTAAATGCGGGAGATGCCGAGCAGTACTTC. It yields the protein CASSLNAGDAEQYF.

Ten or more counts support this clonotype. The gene calls are TRBV12-3 or TRBV12-4 and TRBJ2-7; weak D call: TRBD1 (6 bases). Trimming cost V 6 bases and J 0 bases, with 12 bases left between them. This CDR3 has 14 amino acids. The CDR3 here is CASSYRDISYEQYF. In DNA form, the CDR3 reads TGTGCCAGCAGCTACCGGGACATCTCCTACGAGCAGTACTTC.

Concerning this clonotype itself: This sequence may be a read error, since a much larger clone differs from it by one base. The chain is built from TRBV10-3 and TRBJ2-1; 10 bases match TRBD2. The germline gives CDR1 ENHRY, CDR2 SYGVKD. The CDR3 is 18 amino acids. The CDR3 is CVIRAGLAGGSSYNEQFF. The CDR3 DNA reads as TGTGTCATCAGGGCCGGGTTAGCGGGAGGATCTTCCTACAATGAGCAGTTCTTC.

The genes are TRBV15 and TRBJ2-5; D gene ambiguous. The CDR3 totals 12 residues. Germline loops: CDR1 LNHNV, CDR2 YYDKDF (reference sequence). Trimming shortened V by 1 base and J by 5 bases, and 5 bases separated the two germline ends. CDR3 sequence: CATSRVSETQYF. The CDR3 nucleotides read TGTGCCACCAGCAGAGTCTCGGAGACCCAGTACTTC.

The sample holds many counts of this clonotype. The CDR3 reads CASSFGIQNEQFF. The CDR3 DNA sequence: TGTGCCAGCAGTTTTGGGATTCAAAATGAGCAGTTCTTC. The V call is TRBV28, the J call TRBJ2-1; D is unresolved. Trimming pared 3 bases from V and 7 bases from J, leaving 10 bases between. CDR3 length: 13 amino acids. Germline CDR1 is MDHEN and CDR2 is SYDVKM.

This clonotype was seen many times. V gene TRBV7-9 combines with J gene TRBJ2-7; 8 bases align to TRBD1. CDR1 is SEHNR, CDR2 FQNEAQ, per germline (reference sequence). The ends lost 5 bases at V and 4 bases at J; junction bases unmatched: 10. The CDR3 loop spans 15 amino acids. CDR3 DNA: TGTGCCAGCAGCGACCAGGGGGCCAGTTCGTACGAGCAGTACTTC. Translated, it gives CASSDQGASSYEQYF. The variable domain in full, with the rest retrieved from reference TRBV7-9 and TRBJ2-7, is DTGVSQNPRHKITKRGQNVTFRCDPISEHNRLYWYRQTLGQGPEFLTYFQNEAQLEKSRLLSDRFSAERPKGSFSTLEIQRTEQGDSAMYLCASSDQGASSYEQYFGPGTRLTVT.

At least ten counts were recorded for this clonotype. This chain links TRBV5-1 with TRBJ2-1; 12 bases are shared with TRBD2. This CDR3 contains 19 residues. V lost 3 bases, J lost 0 bases, and 10 bases stayed unmatched. CDR1 is SGHRS and CDR2 is YFSETQ in the germline V gene. DNA of the CDR3: TGCGCCAGCAGCTCCGGGACTAGCGGGTACAGAAGCTCCTACAATGAGCAGTTCTTC. Amino acids: CASSSGTSGYRSSYNEQFF.

This clonotype was found many times. The V and J genes are TRBV11-2 and TRBJ1-2; 7 nucleotides agree with TRBD1. This CDR3 comprises 15 residues. The germline V gene encodes CDR1 SGHAT and CDR2 FQNNGV. The junction had 9 bases not matched to a gene; V was cut back by 4 bases and J by 4 bases. CDR3 region: CASSSISRDSYGYTF. The CDR3 DNA reads TGTGCCAGCAGCTCAATCAGTCGGGACAGCTATGGCTACACCTTC. Drawing the rest from reference TRBV11-2 and TRBJ1-2, the complete variable domain is EAGVAQSPRYKIIEKRQSVAFWCNPISGHATLYWYQQILGQGPKLLIQFQNNGVVDDSQLPKDRFSAERLKGVDSTLKIQPAKLEDSAVYLCASSSISRDSYGYTFGSGTRLTVV.

This clonotype was seen at least ten times. The CDR3 region has the DNA TGTGCCAGCACCCGGTCGGGGGGAGAGATATACGAGCAGTACTTC. This encodes CASTRSGGEIYEQYF. The chain employs TRBV11-2 and TRBJ2-7, with 7 positions matching TRBD2. The CDR3 covers 15 residues. Germline CDR1 and CDR2: SGHAT and FQNNGV. V dropped 7 bases and J dropped 4; count of bases not matched to a gene: 13.

This clonotype was seen many times. CDR3: CASSPGTGDNQPQHF. The CDR3 DNA follows: TGTGCCAGCAGCCCCGGGACAGGTGACAATCAGCCCCAGCATTTT. This chain connects TRBV11-2 to TRBJ1-5, with 8 bases matching TRBD1. V lost 5 bases, J lost 3 bases, and 6 bases stayed unmatched. The CDR3 spans 15 residues. Germline values: CDR1 SGHAT, CDR2 FQNNGV.

The chain has TRBV5-1 and TRBJ2-5; 13 positions match TRBD2. Germline values: CDR1 SGHRS, CDR2 YFSETQ. The CDR3 totals 17 residues. Losses at the gene ends were 0 bases for V and 0 bases for J; bases not matched to a gene: 2. DNA for the CDR3: TGCGCCAGCAGCTTGGGGGGGACTAGCGGGAACCAAGAGACCCAGTACTTC. Its translation is CASSLGGTSGNQETQYF.

This clonotype has ten or more counts. V usage is TRBV18 and J usage is TRBJ1-1; D not certain. The CDR3 spans 14 residues. V was trimmed by 3 bases and J by 2 bases, leaving 10 bases between them. The germline V gene has CDR1 KGHSH and CDR2 LQKENI. CDR3 coding DNA: TGTGCCAGCTCACCGAACAGAGTAAACACTGAAGCTTTCTTT. It encodes CASSPNRVNTEAFF.

Many counts were recorded for this clonotype. The chain links TRBV7-2 to TRBJ1-2, with a possible D match to TRBD1 (5 bases). The CDR3 has 13 residues. Germline CDR1 and CDR2: SGHTA and FQGNSA. With 5 bases removed from V and 14 bases from J, the gap between germline ends came to 21 bases. The CDR3 DNA reads as TGTGCCAGCAGCCTAGGGGAGGTGGGGGGAATAACCTTC. The encoded protein is CASSLGEVGGITF.

This clonotype was observed many times. The V call is TRBV2, the J call TRBJ2-1; no definite D call. The CDR3 is made up of 14 amino acids. The V gene's germline CDR1 is SNHLY and CDR2 FYNNEI. V shed 5 bases and J shed 2 bases, with 10 bases lying between them. The CDR3, as DNA: TGTGCCAGCAGTATTAGCTTCACCTACAATGAGCAGTTCTTC. It yields the protein CASSISFTYNEQFF.

The table lists this clonotype with many counts. The chain has TRBV9 and TRBJ2-7; D is unresolved. V gave up 3 bases and J gave up 2 bases, with 9 bases separating them. Per germline, CDR1 SGDLS and CDR2 YYNGEE. CDR3 length: 13 amino acids. CDR3 DNA: TGTGCCAGCAGCGATCTAGGAACCTACGAGCAGTACTTC. It encodes CASSDLGTYEQYF.